The 2 T cell receptor beta chains in this list originate from one sample, sequenced in a study of T cells in Graves' hyperthyroidism and ophthalmopathy. Amplification yielded TCR beta CDR3 regions, with RNA transcripts as the source. The HTBI primer set served for first-round RT-PCR of the TCR CDR3. Using its own MiXCR run on the multiplex PCR reads, TCRdb lists one record per CDR3 protein. Here the sample spans 350,000 to 400,000 distinct CDR3 sequences, about 14% being singletons. Sequenced input: blood. The receptors originated from a woman aged 60 to 75 with Graves' hyperthyroidism.

This clonotype was observed a few times. The chain has TRBV24-1 and TRBJ2-1; 11 bases are a match to TRBD2. Germline trimming cut 1 base from V and 0 bases from J; bases unmatched to any gene: 10. Germline values: CDR1 KGHDR, CDR2 SFDVKD. The CDR3 has 20 amino acids. CDR3 bases: TGTGCCACCAGTGATTTAACTAGCGGGAGCGTCTCTAGCTCCTACAATGAGCAGTTCTTC. Its translation: CATSDLTSGSVSSSYNEQFF.

This clonotype came up a few times. CDR3 bases: TGTGCCAGCAGTTATCTCTTGTGGGCCGAGTTAGGCTCTGGGGCCAACGTCCTGACTTTC. Translated, it gives CASSYLLWAELGSGANVLTF. The chain combines TRBV6-1 with TRBJ2-6; unclear D gene. CDR3 length: 20 residues. V gave up 5 bases and J gave up 0 bases, with 23 bases separating them. Germline V lookup: CDR1 MNHNS, CDR2 SASEGT.